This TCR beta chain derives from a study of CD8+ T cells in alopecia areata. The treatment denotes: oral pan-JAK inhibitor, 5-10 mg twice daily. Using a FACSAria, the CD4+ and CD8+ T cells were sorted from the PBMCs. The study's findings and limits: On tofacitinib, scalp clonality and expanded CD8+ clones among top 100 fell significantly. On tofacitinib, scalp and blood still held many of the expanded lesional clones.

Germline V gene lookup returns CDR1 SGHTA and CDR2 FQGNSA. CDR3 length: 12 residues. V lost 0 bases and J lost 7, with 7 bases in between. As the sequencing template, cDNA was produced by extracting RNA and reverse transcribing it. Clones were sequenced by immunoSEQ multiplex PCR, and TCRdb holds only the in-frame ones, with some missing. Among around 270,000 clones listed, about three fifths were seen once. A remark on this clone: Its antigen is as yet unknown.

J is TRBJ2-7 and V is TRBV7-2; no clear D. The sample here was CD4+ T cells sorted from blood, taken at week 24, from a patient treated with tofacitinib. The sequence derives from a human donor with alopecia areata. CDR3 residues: CASSLAVAEQYF. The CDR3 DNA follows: TGTGCCAGCAGCTTAGCCGTTGCGGAGCAGTACTTC. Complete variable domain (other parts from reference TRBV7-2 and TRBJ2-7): GAGVSQSPSNKVTEKGKDVELRCDPISGHTALYWYRQSLGQGLEFLIYFQGNSAPDKSGLPSDRFSAERTGGSVSTLTIQRTQQEDSAVYLCASSLAVAEQYFGPGTRLTVT.